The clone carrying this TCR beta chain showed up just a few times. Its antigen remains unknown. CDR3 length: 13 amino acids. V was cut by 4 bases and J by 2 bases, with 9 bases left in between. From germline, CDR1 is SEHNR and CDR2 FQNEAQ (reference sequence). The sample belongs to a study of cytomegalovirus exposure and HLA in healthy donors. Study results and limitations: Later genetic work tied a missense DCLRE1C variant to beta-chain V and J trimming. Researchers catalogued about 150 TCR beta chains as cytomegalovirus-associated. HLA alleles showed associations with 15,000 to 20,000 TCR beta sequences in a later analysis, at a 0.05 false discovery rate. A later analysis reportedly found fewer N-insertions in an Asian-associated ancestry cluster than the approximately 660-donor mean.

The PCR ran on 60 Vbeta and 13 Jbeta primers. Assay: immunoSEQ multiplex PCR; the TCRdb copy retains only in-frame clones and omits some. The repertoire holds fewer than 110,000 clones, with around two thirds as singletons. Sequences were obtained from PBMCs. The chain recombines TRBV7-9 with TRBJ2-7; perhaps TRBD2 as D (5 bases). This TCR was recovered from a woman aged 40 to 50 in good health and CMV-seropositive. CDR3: CASSSERPYEQYF. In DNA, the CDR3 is TGTGCCAGCAGCTCGGAGCGGCCCTACGAGCAGTACTTC.